The rows below give T cell receptor beta chains drawn from one sample of a study of CD8+CD57+ T cells in acquired aplastic anemia. MiXCR, applied by TCRdb to the reads, yields one record per CDR3 protein. The repertoire includes 350,000 to 450,000 distinct CDR3 sequences, 65% to 80% of them detected once, and approximately 3.9% sits in the top ten. Sequencing used sorted CD4+, CD8+, or CD8+CD57+ T cells (not recorded which) from PBMCs. The receptors originated from a human donor in good health, serving as a control. The CDR3 runs from the conserved cysteine through the conserved F or W. A D gene is named only where the DNA matches it firmly. Part of the rows lack a size; the others show once, few, many or a class for expanded clones.

clone_size: many
d_call: TRBD1
v_call: TRBV7-2
j_call: TRBJ1-5
cdr3_nt: TGTGCCAGCAGCATAAGACAGGGGGATCAGCCCCAGCATTTT
cdr3_aa: CASSIRQGDQPQHF

clone_size: many
d_call: TRBD1
v_call: TRBV7-2
j_call: TRBJ1-2
cdr3_nt: TGTGCCAGCAGCTTAGCGAGACAGGGAGAAGGCTACACCTTC
cdr3_aa: CASSLARQGEGYTF

clone_size: .
d_call: .
v_call: TRBV9
j_call: TRBJ1-2
cdr3_nt: TGCGCCAGCAGCGTGGAATCGAGGGGGGGCTACACCTTC
cdr3_aa: CASSVESRGGYTF

clone_size: .
d_call: .
v_call: TRBV20-1
j_call: TRBJ1-2
cdr3_nt: TGCAGTGCTAGCACAGTCTATGGCTACAGCTACACCTTC
cdr3_aa: CSASTVYGYSYTF

clone_size: .
d_call: .
v_call: TRBV10-3
j_call: TRBJ1-1
cdr3_nt: TGTGCCAGCAGTTATTCGACAGCTACGAACTCTGAAGCTTTCTTT
cdr3_aa: CASSYSTATNSEAFF

clone_size: .
d_call: .
v_call: TRBV19
j_call: TRBJ2-5
cdr3_nt: TGTGCCATTAGTGAGGACAGGCATGGGGGGAACCAGTACTTC
cdr3_aa: CAISEDRHGGNQYF

clone_size: .
d_call: .
v_call: TRBV7-6
j_call: TRBJ1-5
cdr3_nt: TGTGCCAGCAGCTTAGGCAAGGGGCAGCCCCAGCATTTT
cdr3_aa: CASSLGKGQPQHF

clone_size: .
d_call: .
v_call: TRBV7-3
j_call: TRBJ1-1
cdr3_nt: TGTGCCAGCAGCCAATCTAGAGTCTCCGCTGAAGCTTTGTTT
cdr3_aa: CASSQSRVSAEALF

clone_size: .
d_call: .
v_call: TRBV25-1
j_call: TRBJ2-7
cdr3_nt: TGTGCCGCCAGTGCCAGAGAGGGACCATACGAGCAGTACTTC
cdr3_aa: CAASAREGPYEQYF

clone_size: few
d_call: .
v_call: TRBV2
j_call: TRBJ1-6
cdr3_nt: TGTGCCAGCAATGGGGGGGCAACGTCACCCCTCCACTTT
cdr3_aa: CASNGGATSPLHF